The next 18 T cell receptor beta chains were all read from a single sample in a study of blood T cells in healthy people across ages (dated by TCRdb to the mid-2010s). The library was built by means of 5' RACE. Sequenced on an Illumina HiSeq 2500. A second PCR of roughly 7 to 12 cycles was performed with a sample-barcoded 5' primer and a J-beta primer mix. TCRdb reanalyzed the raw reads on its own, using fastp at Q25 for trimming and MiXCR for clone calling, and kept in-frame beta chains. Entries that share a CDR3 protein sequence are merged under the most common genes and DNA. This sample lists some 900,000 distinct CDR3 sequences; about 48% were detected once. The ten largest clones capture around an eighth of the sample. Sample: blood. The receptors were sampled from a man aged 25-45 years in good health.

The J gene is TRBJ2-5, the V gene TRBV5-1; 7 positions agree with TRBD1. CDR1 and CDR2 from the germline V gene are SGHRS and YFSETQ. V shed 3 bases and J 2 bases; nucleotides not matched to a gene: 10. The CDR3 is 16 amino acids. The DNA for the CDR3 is TGCGCCAGCAGCTCCCGACAGGGCGGAACTCAAGAGACCCAGTACTTC. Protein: CASSSRQGGTQETQYF.

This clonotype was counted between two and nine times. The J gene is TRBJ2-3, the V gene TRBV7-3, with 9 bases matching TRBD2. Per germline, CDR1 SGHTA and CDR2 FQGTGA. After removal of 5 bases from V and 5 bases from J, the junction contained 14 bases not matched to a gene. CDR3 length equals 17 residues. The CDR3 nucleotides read TGTGCCAGCAGCCTACTGGGCGGGGGGGCGGTAGGAGATACGCAGTATTTT. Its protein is CASSLLGGGAVGDTQYF.

This CDR3 is CASSLAGTEADTQYF. The CDR3 DNA sequence: TGCGCCAGCAGCTTGGCCGGGACAGAAGCAGATACGCAGTATTTT. The V call is TRBV5-1, the J call TRBJ2-3; 7 bases map to TRBD1. The CDR3 is 15 amino acids. V dropped 0 bases and J dropped 4; count of bases not matched to a gene: 5. Per germline, CDR1 SGHRS and CDR2 YFSETQ.

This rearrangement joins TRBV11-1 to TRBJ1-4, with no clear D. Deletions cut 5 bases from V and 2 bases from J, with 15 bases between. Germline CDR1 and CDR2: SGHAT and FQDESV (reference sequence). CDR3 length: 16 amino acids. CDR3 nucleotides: TGTGCCAGCAGCCTCTTAGGAGCAGCGACTAATGAAAAACTGTTTTTT. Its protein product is CASSLLGAATNEKLFF.

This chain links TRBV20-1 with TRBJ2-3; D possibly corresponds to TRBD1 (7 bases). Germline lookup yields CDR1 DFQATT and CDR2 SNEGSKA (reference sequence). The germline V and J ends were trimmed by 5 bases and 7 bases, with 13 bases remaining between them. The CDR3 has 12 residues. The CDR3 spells CSAPQGGHTQYF. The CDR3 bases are TGCAGTGCTCCGCAGGGGGGTCATACGCAGTATTTT.

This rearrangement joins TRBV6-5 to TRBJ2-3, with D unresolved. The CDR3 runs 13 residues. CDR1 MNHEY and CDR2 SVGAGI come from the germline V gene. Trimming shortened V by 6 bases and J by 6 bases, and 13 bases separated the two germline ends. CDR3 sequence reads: CASSEQAQDTQYF. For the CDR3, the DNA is TGTGCCAGCAGCGAGCAGGCGCAGGATACGCAGTATTTT.

CDR3 sequence reads: CAISEKGTGGSATQYF. CDR3 bases: TGTGCCATCAGTGAAAAGGGGACAGGGGGTTCGGCGACCCAGTACTTC. This rearrangement joins TRBV10-3 to TRBJ2-7; 11 nucleotides line up with TRBD1. The better agreement between TRBJ2-5 and the DNA end casts doubt on the J call. Germline assignment: CDR1 ENHRY and CDR2 SYGVKD. This CDR3 has 16 amino acids.

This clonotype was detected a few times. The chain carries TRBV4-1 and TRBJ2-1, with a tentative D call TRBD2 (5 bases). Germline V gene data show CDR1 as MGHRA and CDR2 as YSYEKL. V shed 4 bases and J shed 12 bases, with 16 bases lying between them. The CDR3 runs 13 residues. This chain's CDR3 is CASSPSGFPRQFF. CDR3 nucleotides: TGCGCCAGCAGCCCCTCGGGATTTCCTAGGCAGTTCTTC.

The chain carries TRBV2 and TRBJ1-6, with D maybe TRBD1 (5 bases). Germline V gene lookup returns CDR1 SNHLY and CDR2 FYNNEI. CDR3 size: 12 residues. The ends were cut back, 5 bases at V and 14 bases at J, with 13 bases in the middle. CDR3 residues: CASSQGPYTLHF. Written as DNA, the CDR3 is TGTGCCAGCAGTCAGGGCCCCTACACCCTCCACTTT. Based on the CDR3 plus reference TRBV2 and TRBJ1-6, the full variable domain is EPEVTQTPSHQVTQMGQEVILRCVPISNHLYFYWYRQILGQKVEFLVSFYNNEISEKSEIFDDQFSVERPDGSNFTLKIRSTKLEDSAMYFCASSQGPYTLHFGNGTRLTVT.

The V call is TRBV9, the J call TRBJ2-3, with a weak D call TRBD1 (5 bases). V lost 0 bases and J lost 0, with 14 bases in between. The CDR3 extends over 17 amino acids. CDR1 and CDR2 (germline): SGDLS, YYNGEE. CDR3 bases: TGTGCCAGCAGCGTAGTTGGGGCCCACCCTAGCACAGATACGCAGTATTTT. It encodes CASSVVGAHPSTDTQYF.

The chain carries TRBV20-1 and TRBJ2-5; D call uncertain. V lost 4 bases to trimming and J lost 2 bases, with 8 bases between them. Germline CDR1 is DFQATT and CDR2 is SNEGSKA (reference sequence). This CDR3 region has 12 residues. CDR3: CSATIDQETQYF. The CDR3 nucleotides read TGCAGTGCTACGATCGATCAAGAGACCCAGTACTTC.

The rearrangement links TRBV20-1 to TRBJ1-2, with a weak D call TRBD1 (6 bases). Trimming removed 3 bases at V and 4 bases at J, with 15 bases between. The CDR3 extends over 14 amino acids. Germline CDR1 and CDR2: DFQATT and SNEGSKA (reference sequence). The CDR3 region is CSASQGPGSYGYTF. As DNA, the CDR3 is TGCAGTGCTAGTCAGGGGCCGGGTTCCTATGGCTACACCTTC.

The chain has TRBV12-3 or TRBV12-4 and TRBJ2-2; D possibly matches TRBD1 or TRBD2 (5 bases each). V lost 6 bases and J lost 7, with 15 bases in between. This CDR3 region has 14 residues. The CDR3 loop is CASSTGTVSGELFF. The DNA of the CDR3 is TGTGCCAGCAGCACCGGGACGGTGAGCGGGGAGCTGTTTTTT.

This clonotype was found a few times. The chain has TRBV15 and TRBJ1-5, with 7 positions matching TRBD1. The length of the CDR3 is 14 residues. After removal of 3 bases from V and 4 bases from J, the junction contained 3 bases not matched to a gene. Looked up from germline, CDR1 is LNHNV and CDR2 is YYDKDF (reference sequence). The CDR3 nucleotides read TGTGCCACCAGCAGGACAGGGTTTAATCAGCCCCAGCATTTT. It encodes CATSRTGFNQPQHF.

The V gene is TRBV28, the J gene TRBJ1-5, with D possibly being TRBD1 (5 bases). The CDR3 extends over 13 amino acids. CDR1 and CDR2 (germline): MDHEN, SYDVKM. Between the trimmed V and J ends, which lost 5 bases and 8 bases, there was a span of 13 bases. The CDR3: CASSTTLGEPQHF. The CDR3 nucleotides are TGTGCCAGCAGTACCACTTTAGGGGAGCCCCAGCATTTT.

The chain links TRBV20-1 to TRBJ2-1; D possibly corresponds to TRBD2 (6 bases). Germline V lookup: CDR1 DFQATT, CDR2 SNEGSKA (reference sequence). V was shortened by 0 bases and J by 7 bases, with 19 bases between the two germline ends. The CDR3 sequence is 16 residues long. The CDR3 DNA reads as TGCAGTGCTAGAGATGGGGCGGGGTCCTTTGGGAATGAGCAGTTCTTC. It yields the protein CSARDGAGSFGNEQFF.

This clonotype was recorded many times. CDR3 amino acids: CASSLGVSTDTQYF. The DNA for the CDR3 is TGTGCCAGCAGCTTAGGGGTCAGCACAGATACGCAGTATTTT. This chain joins TRBV7-2 and TRBJ2-3; D not resolved. Germline V CDR1 and CDR2: SGHTA, FQGNSA. This CDR3 has 14 residues. V lost 1 base, J lost 0 bases, and 5 bases lay in between. The whole variable domain, remainder taken from reference TRBV7-2 and TRBJ2-3, is GAGVSQSPSNKVTEKGKDVELRCDPISGHTALYWYRQSLGQGLEFLIYFQGNSAPDKSGLPSDRFSAERTGGSVSTLTIQRTQQEDSAVYLCASSLGVSTDTQYFGPGTRLTVL.

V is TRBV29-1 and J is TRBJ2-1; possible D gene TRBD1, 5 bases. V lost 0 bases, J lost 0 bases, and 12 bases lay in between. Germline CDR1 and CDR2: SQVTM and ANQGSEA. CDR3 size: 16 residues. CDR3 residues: CSVEDSAGPSYNEQFF. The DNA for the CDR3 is TGCAGCGTTGAAGATTCGGCAGGGCCCTCCTACAATGAGCAGTTCTTC.